The following is a T cell receptor beta chain sequence with its context. RNA totalling about 0.45 to 1 ug underwent reverse transcription with random hexamers. Amplification of TCR beta CDR3 spanned 54 Vbeta and 13 Jbeta via immunoSEQ multiplex PCR. TCRdb passed the immunoSEQ multiplex PCR reads through MiXCR, listing each CDR3 protein once. Of about 210,000 distinct CDR3 sequences listed, 95% are singletons. This entry belongs to a study of CD8 T cells in Susac syndrome. Bulk CD8+ and CD4+ cells came from magnetic negative isolation; CD8+ TEMRA by FACS. This CDR3 contains 15 residues. V lost 0 bases and J 4 bases, leaving 11 bases between the germline ends. Germline V gene sequence: CDR1 SGHNT, CDR2 YYREEE (reference sequence).

The TCR sequence derives from a human donor with multiple sclerosis. Sequenced: CD4+ T cells from PBMCs. This sequence joins TRBV5-4 and TRBJ2-1; D may be TRBD2 (7 bases). The CDR3 nucleotides are TGTGCCAGCAGCTTGGCGGGGGGCGGGTACAATGAGCAGTTCTTC. Translating gives CASSLAGGGYNEQFF. Full variable domain (remainder filled in from reference TRBV5-4 and TRBJ2-1): ETGVTQSPTHLIKTRGQQVTLRCSSQSGHNTVSWYQQALGQGPQFIFQYYREEENGRGNFPPRFSGLQFPNYSSELNVNALELDDSALYLCASSLAGGGYNEQFFGPGTRLTVL.